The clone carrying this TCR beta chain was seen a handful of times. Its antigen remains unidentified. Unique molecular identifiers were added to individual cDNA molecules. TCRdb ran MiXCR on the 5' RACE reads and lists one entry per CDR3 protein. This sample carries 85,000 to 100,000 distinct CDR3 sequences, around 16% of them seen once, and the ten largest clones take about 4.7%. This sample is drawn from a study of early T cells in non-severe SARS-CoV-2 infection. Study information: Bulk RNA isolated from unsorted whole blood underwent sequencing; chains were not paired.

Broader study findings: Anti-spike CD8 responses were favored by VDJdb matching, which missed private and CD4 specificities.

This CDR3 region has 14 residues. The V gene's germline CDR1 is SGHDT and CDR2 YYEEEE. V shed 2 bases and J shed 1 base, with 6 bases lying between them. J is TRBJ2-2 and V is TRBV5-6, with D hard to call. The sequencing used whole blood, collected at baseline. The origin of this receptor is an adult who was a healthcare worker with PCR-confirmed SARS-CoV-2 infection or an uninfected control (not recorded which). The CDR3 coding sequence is TGTGCCAGCAGCTTACAAGAGAACACCGGGGAGCTGTTTTTT. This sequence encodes CASSLQENTGELFF.